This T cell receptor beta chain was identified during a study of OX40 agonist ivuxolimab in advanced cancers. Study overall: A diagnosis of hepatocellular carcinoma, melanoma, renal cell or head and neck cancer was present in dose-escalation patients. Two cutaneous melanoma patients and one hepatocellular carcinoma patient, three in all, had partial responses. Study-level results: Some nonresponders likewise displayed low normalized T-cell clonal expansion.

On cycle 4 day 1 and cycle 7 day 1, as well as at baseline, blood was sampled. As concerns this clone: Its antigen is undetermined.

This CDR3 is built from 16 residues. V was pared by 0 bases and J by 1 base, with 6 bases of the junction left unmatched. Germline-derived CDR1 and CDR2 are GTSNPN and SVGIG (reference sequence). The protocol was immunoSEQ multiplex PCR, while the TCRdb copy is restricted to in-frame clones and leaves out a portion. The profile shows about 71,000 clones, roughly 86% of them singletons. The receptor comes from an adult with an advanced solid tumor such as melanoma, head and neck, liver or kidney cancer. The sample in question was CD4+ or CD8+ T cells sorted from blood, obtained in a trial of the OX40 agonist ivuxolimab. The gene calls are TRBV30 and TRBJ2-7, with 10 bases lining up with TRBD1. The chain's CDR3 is CAWSVTGTGVSYEQYF. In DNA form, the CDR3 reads TGTGCCTGGAGTGTTACCGGGACAGGGGTTTCCTACGAGCAGTACTTC.